Listed below are T cell receptor beta chains from one sample, sequenced in a study of T cells in Graves' hyperthyroidism and ophthalmopathy. TCRdb fed the multiplex PCR reads into MiXCR, producing one record per CDR3 protein. The repertoire includes about 580,000 distinct CDR3 sequences, approximately 13% of them detected once, and 4.5% to 6% sits in the top ten. The sequencing input was blood. Source of these receptors: a woman aged 25 to 39 with Graves' hyperthyroidism that later progressed to Graves' ophthalmopathy. CDR3s include the opening cysteine and the closing phenylalanine or tryptophan. Each record gives: CDR3 protein, CDR3 DNA, clone size, D gene, J gene, V gene. D genes are given only for firm matches. Clone size appears in some rows only: once, few, many, or a class for an expanded clone.

CDR3 protein: CASKVTGGDYTGELFF; CDR3 DNA: TGTGCCAGCAAAGTGACGGGGGGCGATTACACCGGGGAGCTGTTTTTT; clone size: few; D gene: NA; J gene: TRBJ2-2; V gene: TRBV2
CDR3 protein: CASTSGGPYGQYF; CDR3 DNA: TGTGCCAGCACCTCCGGGGGGCCCTACGGGCAGTACTTC; clone size: few; D gene: NA; J gene: TRBJ2-7; V gene: TRBV6-1
CDR3 protein: CASSEIWGEGPLHF; CDR3 DNA: TGTGCCAGCAGTGAGATCTGGGGTGAAGGACCCCTCCACTTT; clone size: many; D gene: NA; J gene: TRBJ1-6; V gene: TRBV2
CDR3 protein: CASSPEQGGGQYF; CDR3 DNA: TGTGCCAGCTCGCCTGAGCAGGGAGGCGGGCAGTACTTC; clone size: many; D gene: NA; J gene: TRBJ2-7; V gene: TRBV18
CDR3 protein: CASRDPGRNYGYTF; CDR3 DNA: TGCGCCAGCAGGGACCCGGGACGTAACTATGGCTACACCTTC; clone size: few; D gene: NA; J gene: TRBJ1-2; V gene: TRBV10-2
CDR3 protein: CASKKESEQYF; CDR3 DNA: TGTGCCAGCAAAAAGGAAAGCGAGCAGTACTTC; clone size: many; D gene: NA; J gene: TRBJ2-7; V gene: TRBV6-1
CDR3 protein: CASSYSPSGSSYEQYF; CDR3 DNA: TGTGCCAGCAGTTACTCGCCTAGCGGGAGCTCCTACGAGCAGTACTTC; clone size: many; D gene: TRBD2; J gene: TRBJ2-7; V gene: TRBV6-5
CDR3 protein: CASKSQYNEQFF; CDR3 DNA: TGTGCCAGCAAGAGTCAATACAATGAGCAGTTCTTC; clone size: many; D gene: NA; J gene: TRBJ2-1; V gene: TRBV2
CDR3 protein: CASSVLSAGGRNEQFF; CDR3 DNA: TGTGCCAGCAGTGTCCTCTCTGCGGGAGGTCGGAATGAGCAGTTCTTC; clone size: many; D gene: TRBD2; J gene: TRBJ2-1; V gene: TRBV28
CDR3 protein: CASSVASGPEKLFF; CDR3 DNA: TGTGCCAGCAGCGTAGCTTCCGGCCCTGAAAAACTGTTTTTT; clone size: many; D gene: NA; J gene: TRBJ1-4; V gene: TRBV9
CDR3 protein: CASSGRGLSSYNEQFF; CDR3 DNA: TGTGCCAGCAGTGGGCGGGGTTTAAGCTCCTACAATGAGCAGTTCTTC; clone size: NA; D gene: NA; J gene: TRBJ2-1; V gene: TRBV2
CDR3 protein: CASSVAGPLAQHF; CDR3 DNA: TGTGCCAGTAGTGTTGCCGGCCCCCTGGCCCAGCATTTT; clone size: few; D gene: NA; J gene: TRBJ1-5; V gene: TRBV19
CDR3 protein: CASSQTDRDGTYGYTF; CDR3 DNA: TGTGCCAGCAGTCAAACGGACAGGGATGGTACCTATGGCTACACCTTC; clone size: many; D gene: TRBD1; J gene: TRBJ1-2; V gene: TRBV12-3/TRBV12-4
CDR3 protein: CASSLDGESYNEQFF; CDR3 DNA: TGTGCCAGCAGCTTGGACGGGGAGTCCTACAATGAGCAGTTCTTC; clone size: NA; D gene: NA; J gene: TRBJ2-1; V gene: TRBV7-9
CDR3 protein: CACSTAGEQFF; CDR3 DNA: TGTGCCTGTTCTACGGCGGGTGAGCAGTTCTTC; clone size: NA; D gene: NA; J gene: TRBJ2-1; V gene: TRBV19
CDR3 protein: CATSDSDRGGTEAFF; CDR3 DNA: TGTGCCACCAGTGATTCAGACAGGGGGGGCACTGAAGCTTTCTTT; clone size: many; D gene: TRBD1; J gene: TRBJ1-1; V gene: TRBV24-1
CDR3 protein: CATSDPGTWSSYNEQFF; CDR3 DNA: TGTGCCACCAGTGATCCTGGGACTTGGAGCTCCTACAATGAGCAGTTCTTC; clone size: many; D gene: NA; J gene: TRBJ2-1; V gene: TRBV24-1
CDR3 protein: CASSQVPGQGRDGYTF; CDR3 DNA: TGTGCCAGCAGTCAAGTCCCGGGACAGGGGAGGGATGGCTACACCTTC; clone size: NA; D gene: TRBD1; J gene: TRBJ1-2; V gene: TRBV2
CDR3 protein: CASSFIADTQYF; CDR3 DNA: TGTGCCAGCAGTTTTATCGCAGATACGCAGTATTTT; clone size: many; D gene: NA; J gene: TRBJ2-3; V gene: TRBV28
CDR3 protein: CASSISRQTYNEQFF; CDR3 DNA: TGTGCCAGTAGTATATCTCGGCAGACCTACAATGAGCAGTTCTTC; clone size: few; D gene: NA; J gene: TRBJ2-1; V gene: TRBV19
CDR3 protein: CASSAGTNQETQYF; CDR3 DNA: TGTGCCAGCAGTGCCGGGACTAACCAAGAGACCCAGTACTTC; clone size: few; D gene: TRBD2; J gene: TRBJ2-5; V gene: TRBV12-3/TRBV12-4
CDR3 protein: CISRLNEKLFF; CDR3 DNA: TGCATTTCACGATTGAATGAAAAACTGTTTTTT; clone size: NA; D gene: NA; J gene: TRBJ1-4; V gene: TRBV20-1
CDR3 protein: CATGTVDSYEQYF; CDR3 DNA: TGTGCCACCGGGACGGTCGACTCCTACGAGCAGTACTTC; clone size: NA; D gene: NA; J gene: TRBJ2-7; V gene: TRBV6-1
CDR3 protein: CASRRLPGRGGYNEQFF; CDR3 DNA: TGTGCCAGCAGAAGATTACCGGGACGGGGGGGCTACAATGAGCAGTTCTTC; clone size: many; D gene: TRBD2; J gene: TRBJ2-1; V gene: TRBV27
CDR3 protein: CASSLDGTVPYEQYF; CDR3 DNA: TGCGCCAGCAGCTTGGACGGGACAGTCCCCTACGAGCAGTACTTC; clone size: many; D gene: TRBD1; J gene: TRBJ2-7; V gene: TRBV5-1
CDR3 protein: CASSLGTSGSSYEQYF; CDR3 DNA: TGTGCCAGCAGCCTCGGGACTAGCGGGAGCTCCTACGAGCAGTACTTC; clone size: many; D gene: TRBD2; J gene: TRBJ2-7; V gene: TRBV12-3/TRBV12-4
CDR3 protein: CASSRRGLAVNTGELFF; CDR3 DNA: TGTGCCAGCAGCCGCAGAGGACTAGCGGTTAACACCGGGGAGCTGTTTTTT; clone size: NA; D gene: TRBD2; J gene: TRBJ2-2; V gene: TRBV7-9
CDR3 protein: CASNTEGRRSSYNEQFF; CDR3 DNA: TGTGCCAGCAACACGGAGGGGCGGAGGAGCTCCTACAATGAGCAGTTCTTC; clone size: many; D gene: NA; J gene: TRBJ2-1; V gene: TRBV2
CDR3 protein: CASSLVPDTGNTIYF; CDR3 DNA: TGCGCCAGCAGCTTGGTCCCAGACACTGGAAACACCATATATTTT; clone size: many; D gene: NA; J gene: TRBJ1-3; V gene: TRBV5-1